The clone carrying this T cell receptor beta chain was picked up many times. This specimen belongs to a study of T cells in Graves' hyperthyroidism and ophthalmopathy. RNA transcripts were the template for amplifying TCR beta CDR3 regions. HTBI primers were used for first-round RT-PCR of the TCR CDR3. TCRdb independently ran MiXCR on the multiplex PCR reads; one entry per CDR3 protein. The data show 400,000 to 450,000 distinct CDR3 sequences, roughly 14% seen once. Individuals with ophthalmopathy presented a Clinical Activity Score of at least 3, a NOSPECS grade of at least 4 and a duration under 3 months. PBMCs were obtained from 9.5 to 10 ml fresh peripheral blood. The V gene's germline CDR1 is SNHLY and CDR2 FYNNEI. This CDR3 spans 11 amino acids. With 6 bases removed from V and 1 base from J, the gap between germline ends came to 3 bases.

The clonotype comes from a man between 18 and 35 years old with Graves' ophthalmopathy. Sequencing used blood. The chain is built from TRBV2 and TRBJ1-1; D is uncertain. CDR3 DNA: TGTGCCAGCAGAAGGAACACTGAAGCTTTCTTT. It yields the protein CASRRNTEAFF.